This passage covers 25 T cell receptor beta chains from one sample sequenced in a study of neurological immune-mediated disorders. TCRdb reprocessed the 5' RACE reads with MiXCR, giving one entry per CDR3 protein. The table has approximately 130,000 distinct CDR3 sequences, about 3.2% seen once. The material sequenced was PBMCs. The receptors were gathered from a woman in her 30s with multiple sclerosis.

The sample holds many counts of this clonotype. The chain recombines TRBV5-5 with TRBJ2-1; D gene unclear. The CDR3 contains 13 residues. Trimming cost V 1 base and J 3 bases, with 5 bases left between them. CDR1 and CDR2 from the germline V gene are SGHKS and YYEKEE (reference sequence). This CDR3 reads CASSLPNYNEQFF. In DNA, the CDR3 is TGTGCCAGCAGCTTGCCTAACTACAATGAGCAGTTCTTC.

There are many counts of this clonotype. The chain combines TRBV20-1 with TRBJ2-5; 13 bases agree with TRBD2. CDR3 length equals 19 residues. CDR1 DFQATT and CDR2 SNEGSKA come from the germline V gene (reference sequence). V lost 0 bases, J lost 5 bases, and 15 bases stayed unmatched. The CDR3 DNA sequence: TGCAGTGCTAGAGAGCAGCGACTAGCGGGAGGTTCGGGCTGGGAGACCCAGTACTTC. Translating it yields CSAREQRLAGGSGWETQYF.

Points on this clonotype: A much larger clonotype is one base distant, so this may be a read error. This sequence joins TRBV10-2 and TRBJ1-5, with D perhaps matching TRBD1 (5 bases). The CDR3 runs to 13 residues. Germline values: CDR1 WSHSY, CDR2 SAAADI. CDR3 protein: CASSGGRNQHQHF. The CDR3 coding sequence is TGCGCCAGCAGTGGGGGGAGGAATCAGCACCAGCATTTT.

This clonotype was counted many times. The J gene is TRBJ2-1, the V gene TRBV28, with 7 bases aligning to TRBD1. Trimming at V came to 8 bases and at J to 7 bases, leaving 14 bases not matched to a gene. CDR1 and CDR2 (germline): MDHEN, SYDVKM. The CDR3 length is 15 residues. The DNA for the CDR3 is TGTGCCAGCGGGAATCCGGGACAGCCGATAAATGAGCAGTTCTTC. Translated, it gives CASGNPGQPINEQFF.

At least ten counts were recorded for this clonotype. The genes are TRBV27 and TRBJ1-2; 9 bases match TRBD1. CDR3 length equals 13 residues. The germline V gene encodes CDR1 MNHEY and CDR2 SMNVEV (reference sequence). V gave up 6 bases and J gave up 5 bases; unmatched junction bases: 4. The CDR3 sequence is CASSGTGRYGYTF. In nucleotides, the CDR3 is TGTGCCAGCAGCGGGACAGGGCGGTATGGCTACACCTTC.

This clonotype was recorded at least ten times. The CDR3 bases are TGCGCCAGCAGCTTGGAAGGGAGGGCCTACAATGAGCAGTTCTTC. This gives the protein CASSLEGRAYNEQFF. The J gene is TRBJ2-1, the V gene TRBV5-1, with 7 bases that match TRBD2. This CDR3 is built from 15 residues. Unmatched junction bases numbered 2, after V lost 0 bases and J lost 2 bases. Germline V gene sequence: CDR1 SGHRS, CDR2 YFSETQ. The complete variable domain, with remaining parts taken from reference TRBV5-1 and TRBJ2-1, reads KAGVTQTPRYLIKTRGQQVTLSCSPISGHRSVSWYQQTPGQGLQFLFEYFSETQRNKGNFPGRFSGRQFSNSRSEMNVSTLELGDSALYLCASSLEGRAYNEQFFGPGTRLTVL.

In its sample, this clonotype was seen many times. The chain joins TRBV3-1 to TRBJ2-1; TRBD2 aligns across 8 bases. Germline CDR1 reads LGHDT; CDR2 reads YNNKEL (reference sequence). The CDR3 has 15 amino acids. The V gene end was trimmed by 3 bases and the J gene end by 4 bases; junction bases not matched to a gene: 5. The CDR3 here is CASSQLAGIYNEQFF. CDR3 nucleotide sequence: TGTGCCAGCAGCCAGTTAGCGGGGATTTACAATGAGCAGTTCTTC.

This clonotype was detected ten times or more. The chain carries TRBV5-1 and TRBJ2-7, with 7 bases lining up with TRBD1. The V gene's germline CDR1 is SGHRS and CDR2 YFSETQ. J gave up 3 bases and V 4 bases, and 7 bases lay outside the gene matches. The CDR3 is made up of 14 amino acids. The CDR3: CASSPTGTGYEQYF. For the CDR3, the DNA is TGCGCCAGCAGCCCGACAGGGACCGGCTACGAGCAGTACTTC.

This clonotype has a count of ten or more. The chain recombines TRBV10-2 with TRBJ2-2, with D perhaps matching TRBD1 (6 bases). Trimming stripped 6 bases from V and 6 bases from J, with 17 bases between. This CDR3 is 15 amino acids long. The V gene's germline CDR1 is WSHSY and CDR2 SAAADI. The CDR3: CASRARQERAGELFF. The CDR3 coding sequence is TGCGCCAGCAGGGCCAGACAGGAGAGGGCCGGGGAGCTGTTTTTT.

Note on this clonotype: This clone may be a read error of a much larger clone one base away. The CDR3 coding sequence is TGTGCCAGCAAAAGGACAGGCATCTACAATGAGCAGTTCTTC. This encodes CASKRTGIYNEQFF. The V gene is TRBV6-5, the J gene TRBJ2-1, with 7 bases lining up with TRBD1. V was clipped by 7 bases and J by 3 bases; unmatched bases: 6. CDR3 size: 14 residues. Per germline, CDR1 MNHEY and CDR2 SVGAGI.

There are many counts of this clonotype. The J gene is TRBJ2-1, the V gene TRBV20-1; 11 bases align to TRBD2. The CDR3 sequence is 15 residues long. Germline loops: CDR1 DFQATT, CDR2 SNEGSKA (reference sequence). V trimming: 1 base; J trimming: 7 bases; junction bases outside the gene matches: 6. CDR3 coding DNA: TGCAGTGCTAGAGTAGTAGCGGGAGGGTTAAATGAGCAGTTCTTC. The encoded protein is CSARVVAGGLNEQFF.

A word on this clonotype: A clone one base away is much larger, so this may be a read error. The gene calls are TRBV20-1 and TRBJ2-4; a weak D match, TRBD1 (6 bases). This CDR3 has 11 residues. Germline V lookup: CDR1 DFQATT, CDR2 SNEGSKA (reference sequence). CDR3 loop: CSLNREKIQYF. CDR3 DNA sequence: TGCAGCCTTAACAGGGAAAAAATTCAGTACTTC.

This clonotype was recorded many times. Here the CDR3 reads CASSQGYEQFF. CDR3 bases: TGTGCCAGCAGCCAAGGTTATGAGCAGTTCTTC. V gene TRBV3-1 combines with J gene TRBJ2-1; unclear D gene. CDR1 and CDR2 from the germline V gene are LGHDT and YNNKEL (reference sequence). V was cut by 1 base and J by 8 bases, with 3 bases left in between. The length of the CDR3 is 11 residues.

This clonotype has a count of ten or more. The V gene is TRBV6-5, the J gene TRBJ2-1; 8 bases match TRBD2. CDR1 MNHEY and CDR2 SVGAGI come from the germline V gene. This CDR3 has 16 residues. With 6 bases clipped from V and 5 bases from J, the junction kept 12 bases outside the gene matches. The CDR3: CASSRYSGTRDNEQFF. DNA of the CDR3: TGTGCCAGCAGCCGATACTCCGGGACTAGGGACAATGAGCAGTTCTTC.

At least ten counts were recorded for this clonotype. The chain has TRBV20-1 and TRBJ2-7; D is undetermined. CDR3 length: 12 residues. Trimming removed 1 base at V and 3 bases at J, with 7 bases between. In germline, CDR1 is DFQATT, CDR2 SNEGSKA (reference sequence). CDR3 in DNA: TGCAGTGCTAGAGTGGGCGGCTACGAGCAGTACTTC. It encodes CSARVGGYEQYF.

This clonotype was counted at least ten times. V and J are TRBV5-5 and TRBJ2-1, with 9 bases aligning to TRBD2. CDR3 length: 16 residues. Germline V gene sequence: CDR1 SGHKS, CDR2 YYEKEE (reference sequence). V was clipped by 0 bases and J by 4 bases; unmatched bases: 5. The CDR3 DNA reads TGTGCCAGCAGCTTGGCCAGACTAGCGGAGTACAATGAGCAGTTCTTC. It codes for CASSLARLAEYNEQFF.

This clonotype came up many times. This chain connects TRBV6-5 to TRBJ2-2; tentatively, D is TRBD1 or TRBD2 (5 bases each). This CDR3 contains 15 residues. Trimming left V 6 bases short and J 7 bases short, with 18 bases between. In germline, CDR1 is MNHEY, CDR2 SVGAGI. The CDR3 loop is CASRHSLGGSGELFF. Here the CDR3 DNA reads TGTGCCAGCAGACACTCTCTTGGGGGTAGCGGGGAGCTGTTTTTT.

Ten or more counts support this clonotype. The chain employs TRBV20-1 and TRBJ1-5; no clear D. V lost 2 bases and J lost 0, with 2 bases in between. Germline-derived CDR1 and CDR2 are DFQATT and SNEGSKA (reference sequence). This CDR3 spans 12 amino acids. The CDR3 DNA reads as TGCAGTGCTAGACATAGCAATCAGCCCCAGCATTTT. Protein: CSARHSNQPQHF.

The sample holds many counts of this clonotype. The chain uses TRBV7-2 and TRBJ2-1; the D gene is possibly TRBD2 (6 bases). This CDR3 region has 15 residues. Per the germline V gene, CDR1 is SGHTA and CDR2 is FQGNSA. Deletions cut 4 bases from V and 2 bases from J, with 12 bases between. Written as DNA, the CDR3 is TGTGCCAGCAGCTCAAGCGCGGGAACCTACAATGAGCAGTTCTTC. Protein: CASSSSAGTYNEQFF.

This clonotype turned up a few times. V gene TRBV20-1 combines with J gene TRBJ2-3, with D possibly being TRBD1 (5 bases). With 4 bases removed from V and 0 bases from J, the gap between germline ends came to 11 bases. CDR1 and CDR2 from the germline V gene are DFQATT and SNEGSKA (reference sequence). There are 14 residues in the CDR3. The CDR3, as DNA: TGCAGTGCTACTCAGGGTTGGAGCACAGATACGCAGTATTTT. It codes for CSATQGWSTDTQYF.

This rearrangement joins TRBV12-3 or TRBV12-4 to TRBJ1-6, with D possibly TRBD1 on 5 matching bases. Trimming stripped 1 base from V and 9 bases from J, with 16 bases between. The CDR3 sequence is 16 residues long. The CDR3 nucleotides are TGTGCCAGCAGTTTAGGGGACGGCAATACGGGTTCACCCCTCCACTTT. Its translation: CASSLGDGNTGSPLHF.

This clonotype was counted ten times or more. The rearrangement joins TRBV7-2 to TRBJ1-4; D perhaps matches TRBD1 (6 bases). V was shortened by 5 bases and J by 5 bases, with 15 bases between the two germline ends. Germline CDR1 is SGHTA and CDR2 is FQGNSA. The length of the CDR3 is 15 residues. In nucleotides, the CDR3 is TGTGCCAGCAGCAATCGCGGGGGCCAAAATGAAAAACTGTTTTTT. This encodes CASSNRGGQNEKLFF.

Many counts were recorded for this clonotype. The chain combines TRBV5-6 with TRBJ1-2, with 7 bases identical to TRBD1. The CDR3 totals 14 residues. Germline V lookup: CDR1 SGHDT, CDR2 YYEEEE. The trim removed 4 bases at V and 2 bases at J, leaving 5 bases unmatched. The DNA of the CDR3 is TGTGCCAGCAGCCCTGACAGGGTAAACTATGGCTACACCTTC. Its translation: CASSPDRVNYGYTF.

This clonotype was seen repeatedly, ten times or more. The chain joins TRBV6-5 to TRBJ1-6; weak D call: TRBD1 (5 bases). The V and J ends lost 3 bases and 6 bases respectively, with 12 bases between them. CDR1 and CDR2 from the germline V gene are MNHEY and SVGAGI. CDR3 length: 15 residues. The DNA of the CDR3 is TGTGCCAGCAGTTATTCCGAGGGGACTAATTCACCCCTCCACTTT. Translating gives CASSYSEGTNSPLHF.

This clonotype was found many times. The chain couples TRBV19 to TRBJ1-1; the D is unclear. The CDR3 covers 13 residues. Trimming pared 6 bases from V and 8 bases from J, leaving 16 bases between. Per germline, CDR1 LNHDA and CDR2 SQIVND (reference sequence). CDR3 DNA sequence: TGTGCCAGTAGCCGGGGTCTCAAAGGGGAAGCTTTCTTT. Amino acids: CASSRGLKGEAFF.